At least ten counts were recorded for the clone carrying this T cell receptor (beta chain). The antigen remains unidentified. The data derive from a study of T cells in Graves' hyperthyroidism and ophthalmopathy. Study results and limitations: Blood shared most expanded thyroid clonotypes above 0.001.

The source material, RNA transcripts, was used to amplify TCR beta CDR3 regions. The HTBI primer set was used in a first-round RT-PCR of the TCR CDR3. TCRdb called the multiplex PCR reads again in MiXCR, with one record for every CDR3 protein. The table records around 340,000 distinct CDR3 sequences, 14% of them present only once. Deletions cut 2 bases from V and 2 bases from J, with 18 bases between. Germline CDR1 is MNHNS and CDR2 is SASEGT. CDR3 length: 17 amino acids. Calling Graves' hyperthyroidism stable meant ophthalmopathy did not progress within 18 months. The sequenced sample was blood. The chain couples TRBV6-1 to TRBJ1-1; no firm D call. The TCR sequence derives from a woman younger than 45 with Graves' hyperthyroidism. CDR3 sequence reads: CASSENLGRRGNTEAFF. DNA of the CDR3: TGTGCCAGCAGTGAAAATCTGGGGAGACGGGGTAACACTGAAGCTTTCTTT.